Below, one TCR beta chain is given with its context. The CDR3 loop spans 14 amino acids. V was pared by 4 bases and J by 3 bases, with 12 bases between. The V gene's germline CDR1 is LGHNA and CDR2 YNFKEQ. The data are from a study of shared clonotypes between healthy human individuals. Once extracted for a subset, genomic DNA was divided evenly among several immunoSEQ plates. Sequencing was performed with immunoSEQ multiplex PCR; in TCRdb, only in-frame clones are kept and a portion is missing. There are about 690,000 clones in the sample; 80% to 95% occur only once, and around a third lies in the top ten. Adult Caucasians living in Nashville, Tennessee made up all of the donors. With CCR7-negative CD45RA+ TemRA cells, CD45RO+ cells were combined in CD8 memory.

The sequence came from a man aged 18 to 29 in good health. Some clones in this sample may be carry-over from other donors' samples. The sample was memory CD8+ T cells from PBMCs. Subset given: CD45RO+ cells pooled with CCR7-negative TemRA cells. The chain uses TRBV4-2 and TRBJ2-5; possibly TRBD2 for D (5 bases). CDR3 amino acids: CASSPGLGEETQYF. DNA for the CDR3: TGTGCCAGCAGCCCTGGACTGGGCGAAGAGACCCAGTACTTC.